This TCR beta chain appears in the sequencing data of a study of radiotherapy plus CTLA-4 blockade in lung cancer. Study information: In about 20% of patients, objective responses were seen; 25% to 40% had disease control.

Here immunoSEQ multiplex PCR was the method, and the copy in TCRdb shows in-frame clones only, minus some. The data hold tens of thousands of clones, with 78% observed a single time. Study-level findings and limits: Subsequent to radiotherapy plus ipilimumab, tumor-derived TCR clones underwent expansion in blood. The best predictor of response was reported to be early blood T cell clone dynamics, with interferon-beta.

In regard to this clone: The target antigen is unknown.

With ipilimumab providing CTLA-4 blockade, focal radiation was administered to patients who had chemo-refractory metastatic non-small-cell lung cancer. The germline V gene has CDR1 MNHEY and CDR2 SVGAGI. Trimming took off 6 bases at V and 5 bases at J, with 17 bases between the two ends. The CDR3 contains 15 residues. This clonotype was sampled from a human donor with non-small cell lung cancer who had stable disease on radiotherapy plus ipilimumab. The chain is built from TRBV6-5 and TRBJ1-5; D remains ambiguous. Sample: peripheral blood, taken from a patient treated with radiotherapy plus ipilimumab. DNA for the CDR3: TGTGCCAGCAGCCAAAGCGGACGGATAGATCAGCCCCAGCATTTT. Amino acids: CASSQSGRIDQPQHF.